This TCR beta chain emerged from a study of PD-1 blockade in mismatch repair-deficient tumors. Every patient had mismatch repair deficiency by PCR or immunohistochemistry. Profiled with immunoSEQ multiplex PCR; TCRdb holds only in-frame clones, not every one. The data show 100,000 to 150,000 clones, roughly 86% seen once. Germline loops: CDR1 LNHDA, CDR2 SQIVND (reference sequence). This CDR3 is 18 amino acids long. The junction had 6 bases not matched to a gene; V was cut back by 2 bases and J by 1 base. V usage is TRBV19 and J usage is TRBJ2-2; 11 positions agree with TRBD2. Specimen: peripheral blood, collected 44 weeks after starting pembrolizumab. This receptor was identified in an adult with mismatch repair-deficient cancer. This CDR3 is CASSIIPGLAGNTGELFF. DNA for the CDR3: TGTGCCAGTAGTATAATACCCGGACTAGCGGGGAACACCGGGGAGCTGTTTTTT. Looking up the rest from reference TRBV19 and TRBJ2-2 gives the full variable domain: DGGITQSPKYLFRKEGQNVTLSCEQNLNHDAMYWYRQDPGQGLRLIYYSQIVNDFQKGDIAEGYSVSREKKESFPLTVTSAQKNPTAFYLCASSIIPGLAGNTGELFFGEGSRLTVL.